One T cell receptor (beta chain) is described in this entry. The antigen is undetermined. At cycle 4 day 1, cycle 7 day 1, and baseline, blood was sampled. This entry belongs to a study of OX40 agonist ivuxolimab in advanced cancers. Findings of the study overall: Among the lowest levels of clonal expansion were found in partial responders at 0.1-3.0 mg/kg. By week 6 at 0.1 to 3.0 mg/kg, blood CD4+ and CD8+ T cells had expanded clonally.

CDR3 size: 13 residues. CDR1 is SGHTA and CDR2 is FQGTGA in the germline V gene. The V gene lost 2 bases and the J gene lost 6 bases, with 11 bases spanning the gap. TCRdb's copy holds only in-frame clones and misses some; the assay was immunoSEQ multiplex PCR. Altogether 15,000 to 20,000 clones are present, 80% to 90% being singletons, with the ten largest covering about 27%. Sequenced material: CD4+ or CD8+ T cells sorted from blood, taken in a trial of the OX40 agonist ivuxolimab. The V and J genes are TRBV7-3 and TRBJ2-7; D is ambiguous. This TCR was sampled from an adult with an advanced solid tumor such as melanoma, head and neck, liver or kidney cancer. CDR3 nucleotide sequence: TGTGCCAGCAGCTTAGGTTCCTCTTCCGAGCAGTACTTC. Translated, it gives CASSLGSSSEQYF.